This TCR beta chain was captured in a study of OX40 agonist ivuxolimab in advanced cancers. On the study more broadly: Ivuxolimab, an agonist antibody against OX40 (CD134), was given to patients. Regarding the study as a whole: In the expanded peripheral T cells, antigen specificity was never determined. Compared with CD4+, CD8+ T cells on average had more expanded clones.

The length of the CDR3 is 15 residues. The V gene lost 0 bases and the J gene lost 3 bases, with 12 bases spanning the gap. From germline, CDR1 is MGHRA and CDR2 YSYEKL. As for this clone: Its antigen is not identified.

The repertoire was sequenced with immunoSEQ multiplex PCR; TCRdb's copy has only in-frame clones and lacks some. The repertoire includes fewer than 30,000 clones, 85% of them detected once, and around 50% sits in the top ten. Blood got drawn at baseline, again on cycle 4 day 1, and then on cycle 7 day 1. The receptor was isolated from an adult with an advanced solid tumor such as melanoma, head and neck, liver or kidney cancer. Sequencing used CD4+ or CD8+ T cells sorted from blood, obtained in a trial of the OX40 agonist ivuxolimab. The chain is built from TRBV4-1 and TRBJ2-7, with D possibly called TRBD1 or TRBD2 (5 bases each). For the CDR3, the DNA is TGCGCCAGCAGCCAAGATATTGGGACCGGCTACGAGCAGTACTTC. Its protein is CASSQDIGTGYEQYF.